This T cell receptor (beta chain) was captured by sequencing in a study of CD8 T cells in Susac syndrome. The multiple sclerosis controls were treatment-naive patients with relapsing-remitting disease that was stable or active. The CDR3 contains 13 residues. Per germline, CDR1 MNHEY and CDR2 SVGAGI. Between the trimmed V and J ends, which lost 0 bases and 5 bases, there was a span of 5 bases. With random hexamers, reverse transcription was performed on about 0.45 to 1 ug of RNA. Across 54 Vbeta and 13 Jbeta, immunoSEQ multiplex PCR amplified TCR beta CDR3. TCRdb itself ran the immunoSEQ multiplex PCR reads through MiXCR, one entry per CDR3 protein. The sample gives around 190,000 distinct CDR3 sequences, approximately 96% of which show up once; around 0.15% is in the top ten.

Sequencing used CD8+ T cells from PBMCs. This TCR came from a human donor with multiple sclerosis. The V gene is TRBV6-5, the J gene TRBJ1-5; tentative D call: TRBD1 (5 bases). The CDR3 reads CASSYSGDQPQHF. The CDR3, as DNA: TGTGCCAGCAGTTACTCAGGGGATCAGCCCCAGCATTTT.